These 4 T cell receptor beta chains originate from one sample sequenced in a study of neoadjuvant anti-PD-1 for oral cavity cancer. Some clones are missing from TCRdb's copy, which holds only in-frame ones; the method was immunoSEQ multiplex PCR. The repertoire holds roughly 60,000 clones, under 85% seen once, with approximately 2.8% in the top ten. This sample comprised PBMCs, obtained before nivolumab (anti-PD-1) treatment. These receptors were obtained from a person aged 35 to 85 with oral cavity squamous cell carcinoma.

The genes are TRBV15 and TRBJ2-5; TRBD1 or TRBD2 may be the D gene (6 bases each). Per germline, CDR1 LNHNV and CDR2 YYDKDF (reference sequence). V was pared by 3 bases and J by 3 bases, with 14 bases between. The CDR3 has 15 amino acids. DNA for the CDR3: TGTGCCACCAGCAGTAGGGGGGAGCTGGAAGAGACCCAGTACTTC. Encoded protein: CATSSRGELEETQYF.

This sequence joins TRBV21-1 and TRBJ1-5; TRBD1 was called by the table and not checked on the DNA. TRBV21-1 is given as a pseudogene. The CDR3 contains 15 residues. The CDR3 loop reads CASIPGTGGGQPQHF. CDR3 nucleotide sequence: TGTGCCAGCATCCCCGGGACAGGGGGCGGACAGCCCCAGCATTTT.

This rearrangement joins TRBV5-6 to TRBJ2-7; the D call may be TRBD1 or TRBD2 (5 bases each). Trimming took 2 bases from V and 3 from J, leaving 12 bases between them. This CDR3 contains 14 residues. Germline lookup yields CDR1 SGHDT and CDR2 YYEEEE. The CDR3 nucleotides read TGTGCCAGCAGCTTACCCGGGACCCACTACGAGCAGTACTTC. Its translation: CASSLPGTHYEQYF.

The chain couples TRBV30 to TRBJ1-4, with D maybe TRBD1 (6 bases). Trimming cost V 5 bases and J 1 base, with 11 bases left between them. This CDR3 has 14 residues. Germline lookup yields CDR1 GTSNPN and CDR2 SVGIG (reference sequence). Written as DNA, the CDR3 is TGTGCCTGGGATTCAGGGGAAACTAATGAAAAACTGTTTTTT. Protein sequence: CAWDSGETNEKLFF.